A selection of T cell receptor beta chains follows, all from one sample in a study of blood T cell repertoires in COVID-19. Assay: immunoSEQ multiplex PCR; the TCRdb copy retains only in-frame clones and omits some. The table includes fewer than 250,000 clones, approximately 80% detected once. Material for sequencing was peripheral blood. These receptors were obtained from an elderly woman with acute or convalescent COVID-19. CDR3s leave out the opening cysteine and the closing phenylalanine or tryptophan. The order of the fields is CDR3 protein, V gene, D gene, J gene. The D gene is left open where the match is weak.

CDR3 protein: SASLLAGGPDTQY
V gene: TRBV20-1
D gene: TRBD2
J gene: TRBJ2-3

CDR3 protein: ASRGGLSYEQY
V gene: TRBV12-3/TRBV12-4
D gene: TRBD2
J gene: TRBJ2-7

CDR3 protein: ASSQSPPGLNSPLH
V gene: TRBV3-1/TRBV3-2
D gene: NA
J gene: TRBJ1-6

CDR3 protein: ASSYWGLKYEQY
V gene: TRBV6-2/TRBV6-3
D gene: NA
J gene: TRBJ2-7

CDR3 protein: ASSYLASSTDTQY
V gene: TRBV6-2/TRBV6-3
D gene: NA
J gene: TRBJ2-3

CDR3 protein: ASSLTGDQPQH
V gene: TRBV27
D gene: TRBD1
J gene: TRBJ1-5

CDR3 protein: ASSTWGQIYEQY
V gene: TRBV19
D gene: TRBD1
J gene: TRBJ2-7

CDR3 protein: ASSWDRRGTEAF
V gene: TRBV7-9
D gene: TRBD1
J gene: TRBJ1-1

CDR3 protein: ASSDPSQETQY
V gene: TRBV10-1
D gene: NA
J gene: TRBJ2-5

CDR3 protein: ASTPRGQGLYGYT
V gene: TRBV25-1
D gene: TRBD1
J gene: TRBJ1-2

CDR3 protein: SADRDRDNTEAF
V gene: TRBV29-1
D gene: TRBD1
J gene: TRBJ1-1

CDR3 protein: ASSLEPLLGASPYGYT
V gene: TRBV11-3
D gene: NA
J gene: TRBJ1-2

CDR3 protein: ASSHFSGGSEAYEQY
V gene: TRBV4-1
D gene: TRBD2
J gene: TRBJ2-7

CDR3 protein: ASSPSPQDTEAF
V gene: TRBV3-1/TRBV3-2
D gene: NA
J gene: TRBJ1-1

CDR3 protein: AWSGTSGGGGETQY
V gene: TRBV30
D gene: TRBD2
J gene: TRBJ2-5

CDR3 protein: ASSNLDSILYEQY
V gene: TRBV7-9
D gene: NA
J gene: TRBJ2-7

CDR3 protein: ASSETGKAF
V gene: TRBV25-1
D gene: NA
J gene: TRBJ1-1

CDR3 protein: ATSRDQDLTSEKLF
V gene: TRBV15
D gene: NA
J gene: TRBJ1-4

CDR3 protein: ASSSTGTDYGYT
V gene: TRBV7-9
D gene: TRBD1
J gene: TRBJ1-2

CDR3 protein: ASSQGVAGRTTLYEQY
V gene: TRBV4-2
D gene: NA
J gene: TRBJ2-7

CDR3 protein: ASSPGWTQY
V gene: TRBV7-9
D gene: NA
J gene: TRBJ2-5

CDR3 protein: ASSGTGANTEAF
V gene: TRBV6-6
D gene: TRBD1
J gene: TRBJ1-1

CDR3 protein: ASSSPGQGNEKLF
V gene: TRBV11-2
D gene: TRBD1
J gene: TRBJ1-4

CDR3 protein: ASSQEGKDRELRRDGYT
V gene: TRBV3-1/TRBV3-2
D gene: TRBD1
J gene: TRBJ1-2

CDR3 protein: ASSEGQGAMNTEAF
V gene: TRBV2
D gene: TRBD1
J gene: TRBJ1-1

CDR3 protein: SASGKYEQY
V gene: TRBV20-1
D gene: NA
J gene: TRBJ2-7

CDR3 protein: ASSYGGQARGETQY
V gene: TRBV6-2/TRBV6-3
D gene: TRBD1
J gene: TRBJ2-5

CDR3 protein: ASSLVASGTNEQF
V gene: TRBV5-4
D gene: TRBD2
J gene: TRBJ2-1

CDR3 protein: AWSVNRDTQY
V gene: TRBV30
D gene: NA
J gene: TRBJ2-3

CDR3 protein: ASSIHRDGEQY
V gene: TRBV12-3/TRBV12-4
D gene: NA
J gene: TRBJ2-7

CDR3 protein: ASSLDGVSGNTIY
V gene: TRBV5-4
D gene: NA
J gene: TRBJ1-3

CDR3 protein: ASSPDAGGNYNEQF
V gene: TRBV4-2
D gene: TRBD2
J gene: TRBJ2-1

CDR3 protein: ATSRGRQASGELF
V gene: TRBV15
D gene: NA
J gene: TRBJ2-2

CDR3 protein: ASSQDRGYNSPLH
V gene: TRBV27
D gene: TRBD1
J gene: TRBJ1-6

CDR3 protein: ASSYAGQGTLAESKQY
V gene: TRBV11-2
D gene: TRBD1
J gene: TRBJ2-7

CDR3 protein: ASSLDLRGGGNYGYT
V gene: TRBV11-3
D gene: TRBD1
J gene: TRBJ1-2

CDR3 protein: ASTRPRGSGNQPQH
V gene: TRBV6-6
D gene: TRBD1
J gene: TRBJ1-5

CDR3 protein: AWSVQNNSPLH
V gene: TRBV30
D gene: NA
J gene: TRBJ1-6

CDR3 protein: ASSLTQGALGEKLF
V gene: TRBV11-3
D gene: TRBD1
J gene: TRBJ1-4

CDR3 protein: ASSILSGQGNTEAF
V gene: TRBV19
D gene: TRBD1
J gene: TRBJ1-1

CDR3 protein: ASSTTGDSGDTQY
V gene: TRBV19
D gene: NA
J gene: TRBJ2-3

CDR3 protein: ASSRELLAPQKETQY
V gene: TRBV7-2
D gene: NA
J gene: TRBJ2-5

CDR3 protein: ASSYGGGASTEAF
V gene: TRBV6-2/TRBV6-3
D gene: NA
J gene: TRBJ1-1

CDR3 protein: ASSVEVGRGTIQY
V gene: TRBV9
D gene: NA
J gene: TRBJ2-4

CDR3 protein: ASSQAGEYYEQY
V gene: TRBV7-2
D gene: NA
J gene: TRBJ2-7

CDR3 protein: ASSHPRVTGELF
V gene: TRBV4-1
D gene: NA
J gene: TRBJ2-2

CDR3 protein: ACGTGGHYGYT
V gene: TRBV30
D gene: TRBD1
J gene: TRBJ1-2

CDR3 protein: ASSYSGQGIGNTIY
V gene: TRBV6-2/TRBV6-3
D gene: TRBD1
J gene: TRBJ1-3

CDR3 protein: ASSIPPASGGDTQY
V gene: TRBV19
D gene: TRBD2
J gene: TRBJ2-3

CDR3 protein: AWRVPGGRGWREKLF
V gene: TRBV30
D gene: NA
J gene: TRBJ1-4

CDR3 protein: ASSLVSRNEQF
V gene: TRBV4-3
D gene: NA
J gene: TRBJ2-1

CDR3 protein: ASSPLQGASGNTIY
V gene: TRBV3-1/TRBV3-2
D gene: TRBD1
J gene: TRBJ1-3

CDR3 protein: ASSIGSGQETQY
V gene: TRBV19
D gene: NA
J gene: TRBJ2-5

CDR3 protein: ASSPDRNYGYT
V gene: TRBV18
D gene: NA
J gene: TRBJ1-2